Below are 25 T cell receptor beta chains sequenced from a single sample in a study of T cell responses to AZD1222 COVID-19 vaccine. Libraries were prepared by immunoSEQ multiplex PCR; TCRdb keeps only in-frame clonotypes and omits some of them. The sample includes approximately 30,000 clones, approximately 86% of them seen just once. The sequenced sample was peripheral blood, obtained on day 0 of AZD1222 vaccination. These receptors originate from an adult in good health.

The chain links TRBV28 to TRBJ2-5; D is possibly TRBD1 or TRBD2 (5 bases each). Germline V lookup: CDR1 MDHEN, CDR2 SYDVKM. Trimming removed 5 bases at V and 7 bases at J, with 23 bases between. This CDR3 spans 16 amino acids. The CDR3, as DNA: TGTGCCAGCAGTCCCCTCAGAGGGGCCTCCCGGGGGACCCAGTACTTC. It encodes CASSPLRGASRGTQYF. Drawing the rest from reference TRBV28 and TRBJ2-5, the complete variable domain is DVKVTQSSRYLVKRTGEKVFLECVQDMDHENMFWYRQDPGLGLRLIYFSYDVKMKEKGDIPEGYSVSREKKERFSLILESASTNQTSMYLCASSPLRGASRGTQYFGPGTRLLVL.

The genes are TRBV19 and TRBJ1-4, with no clear D. The CDR3 is made up of 17 amino acids. Trimming cost V 3 bases and J 0 bases, with 14 bases left between them. CDR1 LNHDA and CDR2 SQIVND come from the germline V gene (reference sequence). The CDR3 sequence is CASSMRPQSATNEKLFF. In nucleotides, the CDR3 is TGTGCCAGTAGTATGAGGCCTCAATCTGCAACTAATGAAAAACTGTTTTTT.

CDR3 in DNA: TGTGCCCACGGTCCCCACAGGGGCAATGAGCAGTTCTTC. It yields the protein CAHGPHRGNEQFF. The rearrangement uses TRBV5-5 and TRBJ2-1; 7 bases agree with TRBD1. With 10 bases clipped from V and 6 bases from J, the junction kept 10 bases outside the gene matches. This CDR3 has 13 amino acids. Germline CDR1 and CDR2: SGHKS and YYEKEE (reference sequence).

In its sample, this clone was seen once. The chain combines TRBV27 with TRBJ2-7; 10 bases align to TRBD2. Germline values: CDR1 MNHEY, CDR2 SMNVEV (reference sequence). The CDR3 has 15 residues. Trimming cost V 6 bases and J 0 bases; bases outside gene matches: 5. The CDR3 nucleotides are TGTGCCAGCAGCGAACTAGCGGGGAGCTCCTACGAGCAGTACTTC. Encoded protein: CASSELAGSSYEQYF.

The rearrangement joins TRBV2 to TRBJ2-7, with TRBD1 identical over 11 bases. This CDR3 has 13 residues. V trimming: 7 bases; J trimming: 6 bases; junction bases outside the gene matches: 5. The germline V gene has CDR1 SNHLY and CDR2 FYNNEI. DNA of the CDR3: TGTGCCAGCATAGGGACAGGGGGTTCCGAGCAGTACTTC. This encodes CASIGTGGSEQYF.

The V gene is TRBV2, the J gene TRBJ2-2, with 8 nucleotides matching TRBD1. The CDR3 runs to 16 residues. V gave up 5 bases and J gave up 4 bases; unmatched junction bases: 9. From germline, CDR1 is SNHLY and CDR2 FYNNEI. CDR3 protein: CASSFAGGARTGELFF. The CDR3 DNA follows: TGTGCCAGCAGTTTTGCAGGGGGCGCTCGCACCGGGGAGCTGTTTTTT.

This clone was recorded once. V and J are TRBV19 and TRBJ1-1, with 9 bases fitting TRBD1. Germline V lookup: CDR1 LNHDA, CDR2 SQIVND (reference sequence). V shed 6 bases and J 4 bases; nucleotides not matched to a gene: 0. The CDR3 covers 12 residues. The CDR3 region is CASRTGGTEAFF. CDR3 DNA sequence: TGTGCCAGTAGGACAGGGGGCACTGAAGCTTTCTTT.

The chain combines TRBV6-2 or TRBV6-3 with TRBJ1-4, with D tentatively TRBD1 (5 bases). The CDR3 length is 14 residues. V lost 5 bases to trimming and J lost 7 bases, with 14 bases between them. The germline V gene encodes CDR1 MNHEY and CDR2 SVGEGT. CDR3: CASSDRGGAEKLFF. CDR3 nucleotides: TGTGCCAGCAGTGATCGCGGGGGTGCTGAAAAACTGTTTTTT.

This clone was counted once. This sequence joins TRBV6-6 and TRBJ2-1; 7 bases are a match to TRBD1. The CDR3 consists of 17 residues. V was pared by 5 bases and J by 0 bases, with 10 bases of the junction left unmatched. Germline V gene sequence: CDR1 MNHNY, CDR2 SVGAGI (reference sequence). The CDR3 here is CASSPRGSLSSYNEQFF. The CDR3 nucleotides are TGTGCCAGCAGTCCCAGGGGGAGCCTCTCCTCCTACAATGAGCAGTTCTTC.

V and J are TRBV19 and TRBJ2-6; 14 bases line up with TRBD2. Germline lookup yields CDR1 LNHDA and CDR2 SQIVND (reference sequence). With V trimmed by 0 bases and J by 4 bases, 5 bases remained unmatched. The CDR3 extends over 19 amino acids. The DNA of the CDR3 is TGTGCCAGTAGTATAGAGACTAGCGGGGGGGCCCAAGGGGCCAACGTCCTGACTTTC. It translates to CASSIETSGGAQGANVLTF.

V is TRBV13 and J is TRBJ1-6, with D hard to call. V lost 0 bases and J 2 bases, leaving 5 bases between the germline ends. The CDR3 covers 15 residues. Germline loops: CDR1 PRHDT, CDR2 FYEKMQ (reference sequence). CDR3 DNA sequence: TGTGCCAGCAGCTTAGGGGGTACCTATAATTCACCCCTCCACTTT. Translated: CASSLGGTYNSPLHF.

The chain combines TRBV24-1 with TRBJ2-2, with a tentative D call TRBD1 (5 bases). CDR1 is KGHDR and CDR2 is SFDVKD in the germline V gene. This CDR3 is 16 amino acids long. The V end was cut by 6 bases, the J end by 5 bases, with 18 bases between. This CDR3 reads CATSPADSLRTGELFF. The CDR3 DNA reads as TGTGCCACCAGTCCCGCAGACAGCCTGAGGACCGGGGAGCTGTTTTTT.

The rearrangement uses TRBV27 and TRBJ1-1; TRBD1 matches 7 bases. This CDR3 has 18 residues. Germline-derived CDR1 and CDR2 are MNHEY and SMNVEV (reference sequence). V trimming: 3 bases; J trimming: 1 base; junction bases outside the gene matches: 14. The CDR3 region is CASSLQANRGLGNTEAFF. The CDR3 bases are TGTGCCAGCAGTTTGCAGGCAAACAGGGGTTTAGGGAACACTGAAGCTTTCTTT.

The chain joins TRBV19 to TRBJ1-2; D uncertain. The V gene's germline CDR1 is LNHDA and CDR2 SQIVND (reference sequence). Trimming took off 3 bases at V and 4 bases at J, with 15 bases between the two ends. The CDR3 sequence is 15 residues long. CDR3 residues: CASSMGAVLPYGYTF. CDR3 bases: TGTGCCAGTAGTATGGGAGCAGTACTCCCCTATGGCTACACCTTC.

The CDR3 DNA is TGTGCCAGCAGTGAAGGCAATATTCGAAGGGGCGGGATTCAGCCCCAGCATTTT. It translates to CASSEGNIRRGGIQPQHF. The V call is TRBV6-1, the J call TRBJ1-5; maybe TRBD1 (5 bases). V lost 1 base, J lost 6 bases, and 22 bases lay in between. Germline V gene data show CDR1 as MNHNS and CDR2 as SASEGT. CDR3 length: 18 residues.

V gene TRBV6-5 combines with J gene TRBJ2-3, with D perhaps TRBD1 (6 bases). V gave up 8 bases and J gave up 0 bases, with 15 bases separating them. The CDR3 length is 15 residues. Germline loops: CDR1 MNHEY, CDR2 SVGAGI. The CDR3 sequence: CASLDRKASTDTQYF. CDR3 DNA sequence: TGTGCCAGCCTGGACAGAAAAGCTAGCACAGATACGCAGTATTTT.

This chain uses TRBV15 with TRBJ1-1; D unresolved. Trimming removed 3 bases from V and 1 base from J, with 6 bases in between. The germline V gene has CDR1 LNHNV and CDR2 YYDKDF (reference sequence). CDR3 length equals 13 residues. The CDR3 here is CATSSGWNTEAFF. CDR3 sequence (DNA): TGTGCCACCAGCAGTGGGTGGAACACTGAAGCTTTCTTT.

The DNA for the CDR3 is TGTGCCAGCAGCTTAGCCGGGACAGTAAATGAAGCTTTCTTT. Translating gives CASSLAGTVNEAFF. The chain uses TRBV11-1 and TRBJ1-1; TRBD1 matches 7 bases. CDR3 length equals 14 residues. V was pared by 0 bases and J by 7 bases, with 5 bases of the junction left unmatched. The germline V gene has CDR1 SGHAT and CDR2 FQDESV (reference sequence).

The rearrangement uses TRBV15 and TRBJ2-2, with D maybe TRBD1 (6 bases). The germline V gene has CDR1 LNHNV and CDR2 YYDKDF (reference sequence). V lost 0 bases to trimming and J lost 4 bases, with 12 bases between them. This CDR3 comprises 16 residues. The CDR3 DNA is TGTGCCACCAGCAGAGAAACGACAGGCCCCACCGGGGAGCTGTTTTTT. Protein sequence: CATSRETTGPTGELFF.

CDR3 in DNA: TGTGCCAGCAGCCCAAGCTCCTACGAGCAGTACTTC. Residues: CASSPSSYEQYF. The chain uses TRBV7-9 and TRBJ2-7; D remains unclear. Trimming removed 5 bases at V and 0 bases at J, with 5 bases between. CDR1 is SEHNR, CDR2 FQNEAQ, per germline (reference sequence). This CDR3 region has 12 residues.

This chain connects TRBV29-1 to TRBJ2-3; 12 bases align to TRBD2. The CDR3 extends over 14 amino acids. Germline lookup yields CDR1 SQVTM and CDR2 ANQGSEA. Trimming at V came to 8 bases and at J to 4 bases, leaving 7 bases not matched to a gene. The CDR3 region has the DNA TGCAGCTTCCGGACTAGCGGGAATCCAGATACGCAGTATTTT. Protein: CSFRTSGNPDTQYF.

By proportion, this clone is medium-sized. V usage is TRBV6-4 and J usage is TRBJ2-1, with TRBD2 matching over 9 bases. Looked up from germline, CDR1 is MRHNA and CDR2 is SNTAGT. The CDR3 sequence is 15 residues long. Trimming removed 6 bases from V and 6 bases from J; junction bases left unmatched: 9. In DNA form, the CDR3 reads TGTGCCAGCAGCCGGACTAGCGATATGGCCAATGAGCAGTTCTTC. Translated: CASSRTSDMANEQFF.

This chain uses TRBV7-9 with TRBJ1-3; 7 bases align to TRBD1. The length of the CDR3 is 16 residues. CDR1 is SEHNR, CDR2 FQNEAQ, per germline (reference sequence). V trimming: 6 bases; J trimming: 2 bases; junction bases outside the gene matches: 10. The CDR3 here is CASSPRQGYTGNTIYF. The DNA of the CDR3 is TGTGCCAGCAGTCCCCGACAGGGTTATACTGGAAACACCATATATTTT. Together with reference TRBV7-9 and TRBJ1-3, the CDR3 gives the full variable domain: DTGVSQNPRHKITKRGQNVTFRCDPISEHNRLYWYRQTLGQGPEFLTYFQNEAQLEKSRLLSDRFSAERPKGSFSTLEIQRTEQGDSAMYLCASSPRQGYTGNTIYFGEGSWLTVV.

The chain joins TRBV18 to TRBJ1-1, with 7 nucleotides matching TRBD1. The V gene's germline CDR1 is KGHSH and CDR2 LQKENI. V lost 0 bases, J lost 5 bases, and 3 bases stayed unmatched. This CDR3 contains 14 residues. DNA for the CDR3: TGTGCCAGCTCACCACCTAAGGGACAGACTGAAGCTTTCTTT. Its protein product is CASSPPKGQTEAFF.

V and J are TRBV18 and TRBJ2-1, with D possibly being TRBD2 (6 bases). The CDR3 has 15 amino acids. Germline V CDR1 and CDR2: KGHSH, LQKENI. V was shortened by 3 bases and J by 12 bases, with 21 bases between the two germline ends. This CDR3 is CASSPPGEYNGGQFF. CDR3 nucleotides: TGTGCCAGCTCACCGCCGGGGGAGTACAACGGTGGGCAGTTCTTC. Supplemented by reference TRBV18 and TRBJ2-1, the full variable domain reads NAGVMQNPRHLVRRRGQEARLRCSPMKGHSHVYWYRQLPEEGLKFMVYLQKENIIDESGMPKERFSAEFPKEGPSILRIQQVVRGDSAAYFCASSPPGEYNGGQFFGPGTRLTVL.